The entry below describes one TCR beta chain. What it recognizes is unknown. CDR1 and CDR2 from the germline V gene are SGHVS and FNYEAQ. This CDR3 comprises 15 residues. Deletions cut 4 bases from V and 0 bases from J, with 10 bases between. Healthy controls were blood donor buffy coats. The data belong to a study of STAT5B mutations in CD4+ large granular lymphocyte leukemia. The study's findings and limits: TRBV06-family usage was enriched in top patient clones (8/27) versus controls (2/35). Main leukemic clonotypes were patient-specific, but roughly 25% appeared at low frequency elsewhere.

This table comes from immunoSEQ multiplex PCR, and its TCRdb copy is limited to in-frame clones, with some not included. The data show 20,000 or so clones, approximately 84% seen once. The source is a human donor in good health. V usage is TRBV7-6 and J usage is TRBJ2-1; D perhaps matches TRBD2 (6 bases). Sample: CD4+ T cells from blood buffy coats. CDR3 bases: TGTGCCAGCAGCTGGGACTCGAGCTCCTACAATGAGCAGTTCTTC. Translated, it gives CASSWDSSSYNEQFF. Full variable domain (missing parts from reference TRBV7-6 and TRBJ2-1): GAGVSQSPRYKVTKRGQDVALRCDPISGHVSLYWYRQALGQGPEFLTYFNYEAQQDKSGLPNDRFSAERPEGSISTLTIQRTEQRDSAMYRCASSWDSSSYNEQFFGPGTRLTVL.